The 30 T cell receptor beta chains in this list originate from one sample, sequenced in a study of blood T cell repertoires in COVID-19. The repertoire was sequenced with immunoSEQ multiplex PCR; TCRdb's copy has only in-frame clones and lacks some. The sample yields about 190,000 clones, about 85% seen once. Input material: peripheral blood. The origin of the receptors is a human donor in a cohort sampled during active COVID-19.

This clone has at least ten counts. The chain links TRBV28 to TRBJ1-5; 7 bases line up with TRBD1. The CDR3 extends over 14 amino acids. The V segment lost 3 bases and the J segment 7 bases; nucleotides outside the gene matches: 6. Germline CDR1 is MDHEN and CDR2 is SYDVKM. The CDR3 here is CASSFPTGLQPQHF. DNA for the CDR3: TGTGCCAGCAGTTTTCCGACAGGGTTACAGCCCCAGCATTTT.

A few counts support this clone. The chain employs TRBV5-1 and TRBJ1-2; TRBD1 agrees at 8 bases. The CDR3 length is 14 residues. Trimming took 4 bases from V and 4 from J; bases not matched to a gene: 6. CDR1 and CDR2 from the germline V gene are SGHRS and YFSETQ. In nucleotides, the CDR3 is TGCGCCAGCAGCGGGGGACAGGACAGCTATGGCTACACCTTC. Amino acids: CASSGGQDSYGYTF.

The rearrangement links TRBV18 to TRBJ2-4; D is perhaps TRBD2 (6 bases). V was trimmed by 6 bases and J by 7 bases, leaving 13 bases between them. Germline V gene sequence: CDR1 KGHSH, CDR2 LQKENI. CDR3 size: 13 residues. The CDR3 nucleotides are TGTGCCAGCTCTCGGGGGTCGGAGAACATTCAGTACTTC. Its protein is CASSRGSENIQYF.

The V and J genes are TRBV5-1 and TRBJ2-4, with TRBD1 matching 7 bases. This CDR3 spans 14 amino acids. V was pared by 2 bases and J by 6 bases, with 5 bases of the junction left unmatched. The germline gives CDR1 SGHRS, CDR2 YFSETQ. The CDR3 DNA is TGCGCCAGCAGCTTCACAGGGGAGTTAAACATTCAGTACTTC. This translates into CASSFTGELNIQYF.

The chain has TRBV5-1 and TRBJ2-7, with 9 bases fitting TRBD1. This CDR3 spans 15 amino acids. The V and J ends lost 2 bases and 2 bases, in that order; junction bases with no gene match: 5. CDR1 and CDR2 (germline): SGHRS, YFSETQ. CDR3 in amino acids: CASSFGTGIPYEQYF. The CDR3 region has the DNA TGCGCCAGCAGCTTTGGGACAGGGATCCCCTACGAGCAGTACTTC.

The V call is TRBV5-1, the J call TRBJ2-7; 9 bases are a match to TRBD1. V was pared by 3 bases and J by 2 bases, with 18 bases of the junction left unmatched. This CDR3 contains 19 residues. Germline V gene data show CDR1 as SGHRS and CDR2 as YFSETQ. CDR3: CASSSGPGTGFTSAYEQYF. Written as DNA, the CDR3 is TGCGCCAGCAGCTCAGGGCCGGGGACAGGGTTTACATCCGCCTACGAGCAGTACTTC.

The CDR3 protein is CASSFRGLGETQYF. The DNA for the CDR3 is TGCGCCAGCAGCTTTAGGGGACTAGGGGAGACCCAGTACTTC. V usage is TRBV5-1 and J usage is TRBJ2-5, with 8 bases that match TRBD2. The length of the CDR3 is 14 residues. J was trimmed by 5 bases and V by 2 bases; bases with no gene match: 5. Germline loops: CDR1 SGHRS, CDR2 YFSETQ.

The chain employs TRBV5-4 and TRBJ2-1, with TRBD2 matching over 9 bases. The germline gives CDR1 SGHNT, CDR2 YYREEE (reference sequence). The CDR3 is 15 residues long. J lost 9 bases, V lost 4 bases, and 11 bases had no gene match. CDR3 nucleotides: TGTGCCAGCAGCCAAAGGACTAGCGCATGGAGTGAGCAGTTCTTC. Protein: CASSQRTSAWSEQFF.

V is TRBV5-6 and J is TRBJ1-2, with 10 bases that match TRBD1. V gave up 1 base and J gave up 13 bases; unmatched junction bases: 13. The CDR3 length is 15 residues. Germline CDR1 reads SGHDT; CDR2 reads YYEEEE. For the CDR3, the DNA is TGTGCCAGCAGCTTGTCCGGGACAGGGGACTTGGTGCGCACCTTC. Its translation: CASSLSGTGDLVRTF.

V usage is TRBV6-6 and J usage is TRBJ1-1; 7 nucleotides match TRBD1. CDR1 and CDR2 from the germline V gene are MNHNY and SVGAGI (reference sequence). The CDR3 contains 15 residues. V was clipped by 6 bases and J by 0 bases; unmatched bases: 7. In nucleotides, the CDR3 is TGTGCCAGCAGCCCCACAGGGGATCTGAACACTGAAGCTTTCTTT. It codes for CASSPTGDLNTEAFF.

V usage is TRBV9 and J usage is TRBJ2-3; maybe TRBD1 (6 bases). Germline-derived CDR1 and CDR2 are SGDLS and YYNGEE. CDR3 length: 15 residues. V was cut by 4 bases and J by 4 bases, with 16 bases left in between. The CDR3 here is CASSPRAGAADTQYF. CDR3 DNA: TGTGCCAGCAGCCCCCGGGCAGGGGCGGCAGATACGCAGTATTTT.

This clone has just a few counts. The rearrangement uses TRBV18 and TRBJ1-3; D not resolved. Trimming shortened V by 4 bases and J by 7 bases, and 17 bases separated the two germline ends. Germline lookup yields CDR1 KGHSH and CDR2 LQKENI. The CDR3 consists of 15 residues. CDR3: CASSLSPQSRNTIYF. The CDR3, as DNA: TGTGCCAGCTCACTTAGTCCACAGAGTCGGAACACCATATATTTT.

The gene calls are TRBV11-2 and TRBJ2-1, with D possibly matching TRBD2 (5 bases). Germline V gives CDR1 SGHAT, CDR2 FQNNGV. The CDR3 sequence is 14 residues long. V lost 0 bases and J lost 8, with 11 bases in between. The CDR3 DNA reads TGTGCCAGCAGCTTAGAACGGGCGGAGGATGAGCAGTTCTTC. This translates into CASSLERAEDEQFF. The full variable domain, with the rest looked up from reference TRBV11-2 and TRBJ2-1, is EAGVAQSPRYKIIEKRQSVAFWCNPISGHATLYWYQQILGQGPKLLIQFQNNGVVDDSQLPKDRFSAERLKGVDSTLKIQPAKLEDSAVYLCASSLERAEDEQFFGPGTRLTVL.

V is TRBV19 and J is TRBJ1-4; 7 bases match TRBD1. The CDR3 contains 15 residues. V lost 3 bases to trimming and J lost 5 bases; unmatched junction nucleotides: 6. Germline-derived CDR1 and CDR2 are LNHDA and SQIVND (reference sequence). CDR3 amino acids: CASSIYGTANEKLFF. In DNA form, the CDR3 reads TGTGCCAGTAGTATTTATGGGACAGCGAATGAAAAACTGTTTTTT.

The genes are TRBV2 and TRBJ2-3; a possible D gene is TRBD1 (5 bases). The CDR3 contains 15 residues. CDR1 and CDR2 (germline): SNHLY, FYNNEI. V was clipped by 6 bases and J by 0 bases, with 13 bases between them. The CDR3, as DNA: TGTGCCAGCAGCATTCGACAGATTAGCACAGATACGCAGTATTTT. This gives the protein CASSIRQISTDTQYF.

J is TRBJ1-5 and V is TRBV23-1; weak D call: TRBD1 (6 bases). TRBV23-1 is placed among ORFs of uncertain function. The V end was cut by 4 bases, the J end by 3 bases, with 16 bases between. This CDR3 contains 16 residues. CDR3 sequence reads: CASSPRQDGHNQPQHF. The CDR3 nucleotides are TGCGCCAGCAGTCCACGACAGGATGGGCACAATCAGCCCCAGCATTTT.

This clone was seen a single time. The chain combines TRBV5-5 with TRBJ1-2; tentatively, D is TRBD1 (5 bases). V lost 0 bases and J 3 bases, leaving 9 bases between the germline ends. The CDR3 is 14 amino acids. The V gene's germline CDR1 is SGHKS and CDR2 YYEKEE (reference sequence). CDR3 amino acids: CASSLDRSYYGYTF. For the CDR3, the DNA is TGTGCCAGCAGCTTGGACAGGTCTTACTATGGCTACACCTTC.

CDR3 sequence (DNA): TGTGCCAGCAGCCACGGTTTTTGGCCCCTCCACTTT. This sequence encodes CASSHGFWPLHF. V gene TRBV3-1 (or the pseudogene TRBV3-2) combines with J gene TRBJ1-6; D is unclear. Germline-derived CDR1 and CDR2 are LGHDT and YNNKEL (reference sequence). CDR3 length: 12 residues. Trimming shortened V by 3 bases and J by 13 bases, and 10 bases separated the two germline ends.

This clone showed up just once. V and J are TRBV27 and TRBJ1-4; TRBD1 is a possible D gene (5 bases). Trimming took off 7 bases at V and 7 bases at J, with 10 bases between the two ends. Looked up from germline, CDR1 is MNHEY and CDR2 is SMNVEV (reference sequence). This CDR3 contains 12 residues. The CDR3 loop is CASTSGGEKLFF. In DNA form, the CDR3 reads TGTGCCAGCACATCCGGGGGTGAAAAACTGTTTTTT.

This sequence joins TRBV7-2 and TRBJ2-3; possible D gene TRBD2, 5 bases. Germline V gene sequence: CDR1 SGHTA, CDR2 FQGNSA. The V end lost 6 bases, the J end lost 5 bases, and 18 bases lay between the germline ends. The CDR3 sequence is 15 residues long. CDR3 DNA: TGTGCCAGCAGTTTTAGCGCGGCGACGCGAGATACGCAGTATTTT. Translating it yields CASSFSAATRDTQYF.

The gene calls are TRBV27 and TRBJ2-6; possible D gene TRBD1, 5 bases. V was pared by 1 base and J by 4 bases, with 17 bases between. Looked up from germline, CDR1 is MNHEY and CDR2 is SMNVEV (reference sequence). This CDR3 is built from 18 residues. In DNA, the CDR3 is TGTGCCAGCAGTTTATTAGGTCAGGGTGGCTCGGGGGCCAACGTCCTGACTTTC. It encodes CASSLLGQGGSGANVLTF.

The rearrangement links TRBV12-3 or TRBV12-4 to TRBJ2-2, with TRBD2 matching 8 bases. This CDR3 is built from 13 residues. The V and J ends lost 9 bases and 4 bases, in that order; junction bases with no gene match: 4. The CDR3 is CASRAGVTGELFF. Written as DNA, the CDR3 is TGTGCCAGTCGAGCGGGGGTCACCGGGGAGCTGTTTTTT.

The chain combines TRBV27 with TRBJ1-2; maybe TRBD1 (5 bases). There are 14 residues in the CDR3. Per germline, CDR1 MNHEY and CDR2 SMNVEV (reference sequence). The V end lost 0 bases, the J end lost 1 base, and 6 bases lay between the germline ends. CDR3 nucleotide sequence: TGTGCCAGCAGTTTATCCGACAGTAACTATGGCTACACCTTC. This codes for CASSLSDSNYGYTF.

The table lists this clone with a count of one. The chain uses TRBV29-1 and TRBJ1-1; no definite D call. The CDR3 spans 15 residues. Germline V gene lookup returns CDR1 SQVTM and CDR2 ANQGSEA. Deletions cut 4 bases from V and 7 bases from J, with 22 bases between. The CDR3 DNA follows: TGCAGCGTTGGGTACTCGAGTCTGGGTTCGGGTGAAGCTTTCTTT. Protein product: CSVGYSSLGSGEAFF.

The V call is TRBV3-1 (or the pseudogene TRBV3-2), the J call TRBJ1-6; weak D call: TRBD1 (5 bases). The CDR3 is 16 amino acids. CDR1 and CDR2 from the germline V gene are LGHDT and YNNKEL (reference sequence). The germline V and J ends were trimmed by 1 base and 2 bases, with 9 bases remaining between them. Written as DNA, the CDR3 is TGTGCCAGCAGCCAAGGTCCGGACACCTATAATTCACCCCTCCACTTT. Its protein is CASSQGPDTYNSPLHF.

This rearrangement joins TRBV5-1 to TRBJ1-2; 7 bases match TRBD1. Trimming cost V 4 bases and J 1 base; bases outside gene matches: 10. The CDR3 extends over 16 amino acids. Per germline, CDR1 SGHRS and CDR2 YFSETQ. The CDR3 nucleotides read TGCGCCAGCAGCGCAAGGGACAGTCGCCTTAACTATGGCTACACCTTC. Its protein product is CASSARDSRLNYGYTF.

This clone was detected only a few times. The gene calls are TRBV10-3 and TRBJ1-5, with 9 bases that match TRBD1. Germline V gives CDR1 ENHRY, CDR2 SYGVKD. Trimming at V came to 10 bases and at J to 5 bases, leaving 6 bases not matched to a gene. The CDR3 spans 13 residues. The CDR3 region has the DNA TGTGCCACCGTCCGGGACAGGGATCAGCCCCAGCATTTT. Protein: CATVRDRDQPQHF.

CDR3 protein: CASRETGGPGAPLHF. Written as DNA, the CDR3 is TGTGCCAGCAGGGAGACAGGGGGCCCGGGGGCACCCCTCCACTTT. This chain uses TRBV7-9 with TRBJ1-6; 10 bases are shared with TRBD1. V lost 6 bases to trimming and J lost 11 bases; unmatched junction nucleotides: 10. This CDR3 has 15 amino acids. In germline, CDR1 is SEHNR, CDR2 FQNEAQ (reference sequence).

The V and J genes are TRBV10-3 and TRBJ2-5; 11 bases are shared with TRBD2. Germline-derived CDR1 and CDR2 are ENHRY and SYGVKD. V lost 8 bases to trimming and J lost 5 bases; unmatched junction nucleotides: 13. The CDR3 is 16 residues long. The DNA for the CDR3 is TGTGCCATCGCGGCTAGCGGGGGGCTTAGGGGTGAGACCCAGTACTTC. This gives the protein CAIAASGGLRGETQYF.

CDR3: CATSDQGAAYNEQFF. The CDR3 DNA reads as TGTGCCACCAGTGACCAGGGGGCGGCCTACAATGAGCAGTTCTTC. The chain carries TRBV24-1 and TRBJ2-1; 8 bases align to TRBD1. Per germline, CDR1 KGHDR and CDR2 SFDVKD. After removal of 4 bases from V and 2 bases from J, the junction contained 3 bases not matched to a gene. CDR3 size: 15 residues.